Presented here are 7 T cell receptor beta chains from one specimen sequenced in a study of metastatic and nonmetastatic thyroid tumors (TCRdb year 2020). Library creation used PCR. Instrument on record: Illumina HiSeq 4000. Clones were called with MiXCR by TCRdb after fastp trimmed the public reads at Q25, and only in-frame beta chains were retained. The table for this sample lists tens of thousands of clones; roughly 20% of them were counted only once. Clones ranked in the top ten supply roughly two fifths of the sample. Before undergoing thyroid surgery, none of the patients had been given any kind of treatment. The sample consisted of blood. These receptors all come from a female donor with papillary thyroid cancer or a benign thyroid nodule (not recorded which). Some clones in this sample may be carry-over from other donors' samples.

The rearrangement joins TRBV11-2 to TRBJ2-7, with 11 nucleotides matching TRBD2. V was clipped by 4 bases and J by 3 bases; unmatched bases: 8. Germline V CDR1 and CDR2: SGHAT, FQNNGV. The CDR3 consists of 16 residues. As DNA, the CDR3 is TGTGCCAGCAGCTCGCCTGGGACTAGCGGTAACTACGAGCAGTACTTC. This gives the protein CASSSPGTSGNYEQYF.

This clone was found many times. The rearrangement uses TRBV20-1 and TRBJ2-7; 8 positions agree with TRBD1. The CDR3 sequence is 13 residues long. The trim removed 5 bases at V and 2 bases at J, leaving 5 bases unmatched. Germline loops: CDR1 DFQATT, CDR2 SNEGSKA (reference sequence). CDR3 bases: TGCAGTGCTTCGGACAGGGAGACCTACGAGCAGTACTTC. It yields the protein CSASDRETYEQYF.

This clone was observed at least ten times. The chain is built from TRBV20-1 and TRBJ2-3, with D uncertain. This CDR3 comprises 14 residues. Germline V gene data show CDR1 as DFQATT and CDR2 as SNEGSKA (reference sequence). The V end was cut by 0 bases, the J end by 7 bases, with 14 bases between. CDR3 residues: CSARDHNKEYTQYF. CDR3 sequence (DNA): TGCAGTGCTAGAGACCACAACAAAGAGTATACGCAGTATTTT.

At least ten counts were recorded for this clone. The chain combines TRBV24-1 with TRBJ2-2; maybe TRBD2 (6 bases). CDR1 and CDR2 from the germline V gene are KGHDR and SFDVKD. V was trimmed by 9 bases and J by 4 bases, leaving 11 bases between them. CDR3 length equals 13 residues. In DNA, the CDR3 is TGTGCCACCGGCCGGGGACTCACCGGGGAGCTGTTTTTT. Translation gives CATGRGLTGELFF.

The chain couples TRBV11-2 to TRBJ2-7; TRBD2 agrees at 12 bases. The V gene's germline CDR1 is SGHAT and CDR2 FQNNGV. V shed 2 bases, J shed 10 bases, and the junction held 18 bases outside the gene matches. There are 18 residues in the CDR3. In DNA form, the CDR3 reads TGTGCCAGCAGCTTATTTGGACTAGCGGGGACACCGGGTTGCGATCAGTACTTC. The encoded protein is CASSLFGLAGTPGCDQYF. The whole variable domain, remainder taken from reference TRBV11-2 and TRBJ2-7, is EAGVAQSPRYKIIEKRQSVAFWCNPISGHATLYWYQQILGQGPKLLIQFQNNGVVDDSQLPKDRFSAERLKGVDSTLKIQPAKLEDSAVYLCASSLFGLAGTPGCDQYFGPGTRLTVT.

The chain couples TRBV5-1 to TRBJ2-3; D not resolved. Germline V gene sequence: CDR1 SGHRS, CDR2 YFSETQ. Trimming cost V 2 bases and J 6 bases, with 13 bases left between them. The CDR3 totals 14 residues. CDR3 in amino acids: CASSFGSRTDTQYF. The DNA of the CDR3 is TGCGCCAGCAGCTTCGGTTCCCGGACGGATACGCAGTATTTT.

This clone has just a few counts. The same CDR3 also results from other DNA sequences found in this sample. Here the CDR3 DNA reads TGTGCCAGCAGTGAATTGCGAGCGGGGGGATCAGAGACCCAGTACTTC. Translation gives CASSELRAGGSETQYF. This sequence joins TRBV6-1 and TRBJ2-5, with 9 bases that match TRBD2. CDR1 MNHNS and CDR2 SASEGT come from the germline V gene. V lost 2 bases, J lost 4 bases, and 8 bases stayed unmatched. This CDR3 has 16 residues.